This T cell receptor (beta chain) originates from a study of cytomegalovirus exposure and HLA in healthy donors. Vbeta (60) and Jbeta (13) primers were used in the PCR. Data came from immunoSEQ multiplex PCR; TCRdb stores just in-frame clones and leaves some out. The table has 150,000 to 200,000 clones, around 76% seen once. The ends lost 5 bases at V and 5 bases at J; junction bases unmatched: 9. Looked up from germline, CDR1 is SGHTA and CDR2 is FQGTGA. The CDR3 has 15 amino acids. The material sequenced was PBMCs. J is TRBJ1-2 and V is TRBV7-3; 9 bases agree with TRBD1. This TCR came from a female donor in good health and CMV-seronegative. For the CDR3, the DNA is TGTGCCAGCAGCGTCCGACAGGGGGGGCCATATGGCTACACCTTC. It is translated as CASSVRQGGPYGYTF.